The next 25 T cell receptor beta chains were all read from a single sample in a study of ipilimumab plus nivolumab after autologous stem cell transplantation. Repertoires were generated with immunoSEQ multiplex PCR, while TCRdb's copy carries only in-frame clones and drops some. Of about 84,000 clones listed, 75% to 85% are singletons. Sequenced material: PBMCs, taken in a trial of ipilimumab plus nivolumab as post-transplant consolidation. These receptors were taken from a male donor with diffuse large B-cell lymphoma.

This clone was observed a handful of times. CDR3 in amino acids: CASSFGGASYEQYF. The DNA of the CDR3 is TGTGCCAGCAGCTTCGGCGGGGCGTCCTACGAGCAGTACTTC. The gene calls are TRBV5-5 and TRBJ2-7, with D possibly being TRBD2 (6 bases). CDR3 length: 14 residues. V lost 2 bases, J lost 1 base, and 10 bases lay in between. In germline, CDR1 is SGHKS, CDR2 YYEKEE (reference sequence).

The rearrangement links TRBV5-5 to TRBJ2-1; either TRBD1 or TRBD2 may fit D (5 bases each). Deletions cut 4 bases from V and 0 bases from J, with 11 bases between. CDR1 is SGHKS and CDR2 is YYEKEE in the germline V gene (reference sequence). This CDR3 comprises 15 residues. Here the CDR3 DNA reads TGTGCCAGCAGCGCCGGGACGTACTCCTACAATGAGCAGTTCTTC. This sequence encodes CASSAGTYSYNEQFF.

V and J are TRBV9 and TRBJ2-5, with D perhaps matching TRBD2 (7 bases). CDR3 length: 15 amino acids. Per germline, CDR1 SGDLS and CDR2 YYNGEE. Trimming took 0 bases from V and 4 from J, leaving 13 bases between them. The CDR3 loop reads CASSVETGGGETQYF. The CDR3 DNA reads TGTGCCAGCAGCGTAGAAACGGGGGGCGGAGAGACCCAGTACTTC.

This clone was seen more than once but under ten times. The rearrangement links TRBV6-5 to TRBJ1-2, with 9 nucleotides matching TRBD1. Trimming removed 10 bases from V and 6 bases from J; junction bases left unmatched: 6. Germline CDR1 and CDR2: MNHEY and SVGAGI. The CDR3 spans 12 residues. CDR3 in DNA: TGTGCCACTGGACAGGGGTACCATGGCTACACCTTC. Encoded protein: CATGQGYHGYTF.

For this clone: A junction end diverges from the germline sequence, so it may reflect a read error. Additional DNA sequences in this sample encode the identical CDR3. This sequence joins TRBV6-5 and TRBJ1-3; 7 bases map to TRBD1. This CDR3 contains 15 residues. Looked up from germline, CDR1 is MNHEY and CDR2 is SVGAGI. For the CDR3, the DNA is TGTGCCAGCAGCCGAGGGACAGAGTTTGGAAATACCATATATTTT. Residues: CASSRGTEFGNTIYF.

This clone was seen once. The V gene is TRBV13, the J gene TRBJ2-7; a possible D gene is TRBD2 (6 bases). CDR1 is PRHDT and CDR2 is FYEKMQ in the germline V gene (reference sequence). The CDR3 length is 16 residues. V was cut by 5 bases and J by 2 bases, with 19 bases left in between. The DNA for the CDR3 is TGTGCCAGCAGCCCCCGGGGGATGGGGGTTCCCTACGAGCAGTACTTC. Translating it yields CASSPRGMGVPYEQYF.

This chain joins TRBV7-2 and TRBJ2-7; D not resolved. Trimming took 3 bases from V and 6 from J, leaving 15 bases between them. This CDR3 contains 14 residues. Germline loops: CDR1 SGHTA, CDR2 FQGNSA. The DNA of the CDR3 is TGTGCCAGCAGCTTTACCCCCGTCCAGACCGAGCAGTACTTC. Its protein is CASSFTPVQTEQYF. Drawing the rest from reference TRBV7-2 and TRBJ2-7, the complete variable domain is GAGVSQSPSNKVTEKGKDVELRCDPISGHTALYWYRQSLGQGLEFLIYFQGNSAPDKSGLPSDRFSAERTGGSVSTLTIQRTQQEDSAVYLCASSFTPVQTEQYFGPGTRLTVT.

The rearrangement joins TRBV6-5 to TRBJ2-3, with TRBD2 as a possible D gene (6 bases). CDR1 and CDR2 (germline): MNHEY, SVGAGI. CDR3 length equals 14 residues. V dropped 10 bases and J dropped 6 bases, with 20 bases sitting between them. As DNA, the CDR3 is TGTGCCACCGGTAGTAGCGGCGTTAGGGATACGCAGTATTTT. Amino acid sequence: CATGSSGVRDTQYF.

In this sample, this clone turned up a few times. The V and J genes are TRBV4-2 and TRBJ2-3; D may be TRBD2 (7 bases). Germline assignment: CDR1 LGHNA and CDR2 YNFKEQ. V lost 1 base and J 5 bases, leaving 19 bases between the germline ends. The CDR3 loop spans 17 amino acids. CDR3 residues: CASSQGAWEGDQDTQYF. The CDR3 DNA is TGTGCCAGCAGCCAAGGGGCCTGGGAGGGGGATCAAGATACGCAGTATTTT.

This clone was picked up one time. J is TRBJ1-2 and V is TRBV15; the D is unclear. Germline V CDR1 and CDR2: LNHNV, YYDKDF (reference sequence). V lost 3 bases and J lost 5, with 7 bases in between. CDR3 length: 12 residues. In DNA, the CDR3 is TGTGCCACCAGCAGGGGGAATTATGGCTACACCTTC. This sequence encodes CATSRGNYGYTF. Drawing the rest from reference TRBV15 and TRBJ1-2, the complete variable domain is DAMVIQNPRYQVTQFGKPVTLSCSQTLNHNVMYWYQQKSSQAPKLLFHYYDKDFNNEADTPDNFQSRRPNTSFCFLDIRSPGLGDTAMYLCATSRGNYGYTFGSGTRLTVV.

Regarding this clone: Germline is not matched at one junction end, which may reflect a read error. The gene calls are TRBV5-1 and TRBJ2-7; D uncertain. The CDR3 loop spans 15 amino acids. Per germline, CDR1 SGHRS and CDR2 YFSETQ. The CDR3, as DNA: TGTGCCAGCAGCGTGGGCCGGACCCCAAACCGCGAGCAGTACTTC. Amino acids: CASSVGRTPNREQYF.

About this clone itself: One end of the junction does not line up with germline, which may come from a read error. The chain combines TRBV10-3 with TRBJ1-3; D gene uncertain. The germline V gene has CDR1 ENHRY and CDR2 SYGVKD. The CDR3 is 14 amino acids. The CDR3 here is CAISLSLSTEPYRF. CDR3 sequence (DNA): TGTGCCATCAGCCTATCCCTATCCACGGAACCTTACCGTTTT.

The CDR3 is CASSSSLGSDEQFF. CDR3 bases: TGCGCCAGCAGCTCCTCCCTCGGGAGCGATGAGCAGTTCTTC. The V gene is TRBV5-1, the J gene TRBJ2-1, with D possibly TRBD2 on 6 matching bases. Trimming cost V 3 bases and J 8 bases, with 15 bases left between them. The germline gives CDR1 SGHRS, CDR2 YFSETQ. The CDR3 length is 14 residues.

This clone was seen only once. The CDR3 sequence is CASSERLAGYNEQFF. The CDR3 DNA sequence: TGCGCCAGCAGTGAAAGGCTAGCGGGGTACAATGAGCAGTTCTTC. The genes are TRBV10-2 and TRBJ2-1; 9 bases align to TRBD2. Germline-derived CDR1 and CDR2 are WSHSY and SAAADI. J gave up 4 bases and V 3 bases, and 4 bases lay outside the gene matches. The CDR3 is made up of 15 amino acids.

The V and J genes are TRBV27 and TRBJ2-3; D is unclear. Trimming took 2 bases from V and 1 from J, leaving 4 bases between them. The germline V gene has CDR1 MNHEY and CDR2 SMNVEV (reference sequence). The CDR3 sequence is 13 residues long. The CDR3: CASSLTRTDTQYF. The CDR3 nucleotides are TGTGCCAGCAGTTTAACTCGCACAGATACGCAGTATTTT.

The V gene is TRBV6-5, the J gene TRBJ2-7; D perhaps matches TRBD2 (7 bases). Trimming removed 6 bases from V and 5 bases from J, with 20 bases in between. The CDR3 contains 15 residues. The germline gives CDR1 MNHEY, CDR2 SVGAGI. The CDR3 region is CASSQRGGDLDEQYF. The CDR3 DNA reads TGTGCCAGCAGCCAAAGGGGGGGGGATCTGGACGAGCAGTACTTC.

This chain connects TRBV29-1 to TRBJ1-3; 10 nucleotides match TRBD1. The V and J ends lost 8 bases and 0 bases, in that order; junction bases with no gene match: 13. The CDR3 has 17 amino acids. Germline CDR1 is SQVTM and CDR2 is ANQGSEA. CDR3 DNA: TGCAGCCACGAAAGCGGACAGGGGGAATACTCTGGAAACACCATATATTTT. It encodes CSHESGQGEYSGNTIYF.

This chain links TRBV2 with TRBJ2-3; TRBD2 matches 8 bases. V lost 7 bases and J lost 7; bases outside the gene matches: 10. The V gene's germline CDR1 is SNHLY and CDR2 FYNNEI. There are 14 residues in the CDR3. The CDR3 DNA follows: TGTGCCAGCAACCCGGGACTAGTAACTAATACGCAGTATTTT. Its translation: CASNPGLVTNTQYF.

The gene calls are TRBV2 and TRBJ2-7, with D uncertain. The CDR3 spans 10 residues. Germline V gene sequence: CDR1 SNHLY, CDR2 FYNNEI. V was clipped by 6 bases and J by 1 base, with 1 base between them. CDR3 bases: TGTGCCAGCAGATCCTACGAGCAGTACTTC. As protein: CASRSYEQYF.

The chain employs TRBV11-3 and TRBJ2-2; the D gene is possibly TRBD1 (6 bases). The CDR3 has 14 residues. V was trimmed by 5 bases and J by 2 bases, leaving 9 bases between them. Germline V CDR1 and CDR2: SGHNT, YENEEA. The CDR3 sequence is CASSRGTNTGELFF. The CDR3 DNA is TGTGCCAGCAGCCGAGGGACAAACACCGGGGAGCTGTTTTTT.

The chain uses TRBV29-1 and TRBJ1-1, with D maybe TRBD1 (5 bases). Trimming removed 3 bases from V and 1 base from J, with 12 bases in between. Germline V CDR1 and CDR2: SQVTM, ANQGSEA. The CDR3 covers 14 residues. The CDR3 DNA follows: TGCAGCGTTGACCCAGGGTGGGCGAACACTGAAGCTTTCTTT. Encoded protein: CSVDPGWANTEAFF.

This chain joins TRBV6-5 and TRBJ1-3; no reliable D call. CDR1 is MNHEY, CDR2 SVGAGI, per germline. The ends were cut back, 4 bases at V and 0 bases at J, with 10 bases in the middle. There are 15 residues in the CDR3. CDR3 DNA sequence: TGTGCCAGCAGTTCAAGACGGAGCTCTGGAAACACCATATATTTT. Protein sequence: CASSSRRSSGNTIYF.

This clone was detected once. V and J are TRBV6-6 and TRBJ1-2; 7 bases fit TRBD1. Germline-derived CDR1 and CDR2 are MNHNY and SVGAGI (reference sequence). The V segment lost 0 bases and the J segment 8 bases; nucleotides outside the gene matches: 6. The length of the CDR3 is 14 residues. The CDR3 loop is CASSYSAQGLGYTF. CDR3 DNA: TGTGCCAGCAGTTACTCCGCACAGGGGCTCGGCTACACCTTC.

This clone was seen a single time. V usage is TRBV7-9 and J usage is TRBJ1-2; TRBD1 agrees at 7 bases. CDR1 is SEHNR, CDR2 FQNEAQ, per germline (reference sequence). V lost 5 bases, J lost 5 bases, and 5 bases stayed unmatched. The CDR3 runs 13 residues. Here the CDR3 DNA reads TGTGCCAGCAGCCCCAGGGGGGGGTATGGCTACACCTTC. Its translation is CASSPRGGYGYTF.

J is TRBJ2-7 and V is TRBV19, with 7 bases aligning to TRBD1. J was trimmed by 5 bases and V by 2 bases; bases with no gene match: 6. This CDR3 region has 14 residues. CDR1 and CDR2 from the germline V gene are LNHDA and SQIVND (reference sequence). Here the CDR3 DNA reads TGTGCCAGTAGTATAAGGGGGCAGAACGACGAGCAGTACTTC. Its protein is CASSIRGQNDEQYF.